This paragraph reports one T cell receptor beta chain. Its antigen is undetermined. The data are from a study of shared clonotypes between healthy human individuals. Clones were sequenced by immunoSEQ multiplex PCR, and TCRdb holds only the in-frame ones, with some missing. The sample includes around 700,000 clones, roughly 78% of them seen just once. From germline, CDR1 is SGHRS and CDR2 YFSETQ. This CDR3 has 14 amino acids. The J segment lost 8 bases and the V segment lost 6 bases, leaving 10 bases of the junction unmatched. The study, taken as a whole, reports: Generally, naive subsets came out with larger estimated richness than memory subsets. Sharing across a few donors was seen in roughly 5% of naive CD4 clonotypes.

The chain combines TRBV5-1 with TRBJ2-2; 7 bases fit TRBD1. Sequenced sample: memory CD4+ T cells sorted from blood. The subset: CD45RA-negative fraction. The TCR comes from a woman aged 25 to 39 in good health. CDR3 coding DNA: TGCGCCAGCACGACAGGGCCAGGTGCTGGGGAGCTGTTTTTT. Its translation is CASTTGPGAGELFF.